These T cell receptor beta chains were read from a single sample in a study of CD8+CD57+ T cells in acquired aplastic anemia. MiXCR was run by TCRdb on the reads, yielding one entry per CDR3 protein. The sample has around 200,000 distinct CDR3 sequences; approximately 65% are singletons. The material sequenced was sorted CD4+, CD8+, or CD8+CD57+ T cells (not recorded which) from PBMCs. The receptors here all came from a human donor with aplastic anemia. CDR3s include the opening cysteine and the closing phenylalanine or tryptophan. A D gene is named only where the DNA matches it firmly. Part of the rows lack a size; the others show once, few, many or a class for expanded clones.

d_gene,j_gene,v_gene,abundance,CDR3nt,CDR3aa
.,TRBJ2-3,TRBV15,.,TGTGCCACCAGCAGGAGGGGCGGGGGCACAGATACGCAGTATTTT,CATSRRGGGTDTQYF
TRBD1,TRBJ2-5,TRBV6-1,.,TGTGCCAGCAGTGTGACAAGGGGGCGTGAGACCCAGTACTTC,CASSVTRGRETQYF
.,TRBJ1-2,TRBV7-9,few,TGTGCCAGCAGCTTATACGAGACATCAACTTATGGCTACACCTTC,CASSLYETSTYGYTF
.,TRBJ2-1,TRBV7-3,.,TGTGCCAGCAGATGGGAAGGGGACCATGAGCAGTTCTTC,CASRWEGDHEQFF
.,TRBJ2-1,TRBV15,.,TGTGCCACCAGCAGCTTACTAAGTAACAATGAGCAGTTCTTC,CATSSLLSNNEQFF
.,TRBJ2-2,TRBV9,.,TGTGCCAGCAGCGTAGCGGCTAGCCGAAGGACCGGGGAGCTGTTTTTT,CASSVAASRRTGELFF
TRBD1,TRBJ1-3,TRBV25-1,many,TGTGCCAGCAGTGCTGTGGGACAGGGGGCGGCTAACTCTGGAAACACCATATATTTT,CASSAVGQGAANSGNTIYF
.,TRBJ2-3,TRBV7-2,.,TGTGCCAGCAGCTTAGTGGAGTACACAGATACGCAGTATTTT,CASSLVEYTDTQYF
TRBD1,TRBJ2-7,TRBV7-9,few,TGTGCCAGCAGCTTAGCCGGGACAGGGCTCTACGAGCAGTACTTC,CASSLAGTGLYEQYF
TRBD1,TRBJ2-7,TRBV25-1,once,TGTGCCAGCGGAAGGACAGGGATGTACTACGAGCAGTACTTC,CASGRTGMYYEQYF
TRBD2,TRBJ2-3,TRBV24-1,.,TGTGCCACCAGTGAACCTAGCGGGGGGGCCGTGGGCACAGATACGCAGTATTTT,CATSEPSGGAVGTDTQYF
.,TRBJ1-6,TRBV10-2,.,TGCGCCAGCAGGTTGTCCGAGGGTAATTCACCCCTCCACTTT,CASRLSEGNSPLHF
TRBD1,TRBJ1-5,TRBV19,few,TGTGCCAGCAGCGACAGGGATAGCAATCAGCCCCAGCATTTT,CASSDRDSNQPQHF
.,TRBJ1-2,TRBV11-1,.,TGTGCCAGCAGCTTAGCGGGCCAGACCAGTGGCTACACCTTC,CASSLAGQTSGYTF
.,TRBJ2-1,TRBV12-3/TRBV12-4,.,TGTGCCAGCAGTCCCAGAGTAGGTGAGCAGTTCTTC,CASSPRVGEQFF
TRBD2,TRBJ2-7,TRBV20-1,.,TGCAGTGCTGGACTAGCGGGGAGCCTAGGGTACGAGCAGTACTTC,CSAGLAGSLGYEQYF
.,TRBJ2-7,TRBV28,many,TGTGCCAGCAGCACCTCCGCCTACGAGCAGTACTTC,CASSTSAYEQYF
TRBD2,TRBJ2-1,TRBV4-3,few,TGCGCCAGCAGCCAATCAGCGGGGGGGCATTTAAATGAGCAGTTCTTC,CASSQSAGGHLNEQFF
TRBD1,TRBJ1-5,TRBV25-1,few,TGTGCCAGCAGTGAATCGGACAGGGCGAATAATCAGCCCCAGCATTTT,CASSESDRANNQPQHF
.,TRBJ1-1,TRBV29-1,.,TGCAGCGTTGTTAGCTGGGATTCCCTCCTGAACACTGAAGCTTTCTTT,CSVVSWDSLLNTEAFF
TRBD2,TRBJ2-7,TRBV20-1,few,TGCAGTGCTAGAGAAGGGAGCGGGAGCTACGAGCAGTACTTC,CSAREGSGSYEQYF
.,TRBJ1-3,TRBV29-1,.,TGCAGCGTCTCCTCTGGAAACACCATATATTTT,CSVSSGNTIYF
.,TRBJ1-1,TRBV4-2,many,TGTGCCACCATAGGACGGGCCAGGGAAGCTTTCTTT,CATIGRAREAFF
.,TRBJ2-7,TRBV15,.,TGTGCCTCCAGCAGAGGTAGGGCTGAGACCTACGAGCAGTACTTC,CASSRGRAETYEQYF
.,TRBJ2-3,TRBV10-3,.,TGTGCCATGGGAGCGGAGGTGGGGGCAGATACGCAGTATTTT,CAMGAEVGADTQYF
TRBD2,TRBJ2-7,TRBV7-2,.,TGTGCCAGCAGCCTCAGGCTAGCGGACTCCTACGAGCAGTACTTC,CASSLRLADSYEQYF
.,TRBJ2-7,TRBV24-1,.,TGTGCCACCAGTGATGCTACGGGTGAGCAGTACTTC,CATSDATGEQYF
TRBD1,TRBJ1-4,TRBV19,.,TGTGCCAGTAACACAGGGGGCGGTGAAAAACTGTTTTTT,CASNTGGGEKLFF
TRBD2,TRBJ2-3,TRBV5-8,.,TGTGCCAGCAGCTTGCAATCCCTAGCGGGGGGCAGCACAGATACGCAGTATTTT,CASSLQSLAGGSTDTQYF
.,TRBJ2-7,TRBV5-1,.,TGCGCCAGCAGCTTTGACGGTTCCTCCTACGAGCAGTACTTC,CASSFDGSSYEQYF
.,TRBJ2-2,TRBV28,few,TGTGCCAGCAGTTTGACCATAAACACCGGGGAGCTGTTTTTT,CASSLTINTGELFF